Reported below is one T cell receptor beta chain. The CDR3 length is 15 residues. CDR1 is SGHTA and CDR2 is FQGNSA in the germline V gene. With 1 base removed from V and 8 bases from J, the gap between germline ends came to 16 bases. The sample belongs to a study of blood T cell repertoires in COVID-19. Sequenced by immunoSEQ multiplex PCR; TCRdb stores in-frame clones only, minus some. The table lists tens of thousands of clones, under 85% of them singletons. This chain connects TRBV7-2 to TRBJ2-3; weak D call: TRBD2 (6 bases). The source material was peripheral blood. The source is a man aged 80 or over with acute or convalescent COVID-19. For the CDR3, the DNA is TGTGCCAGCAGCTTAGATCGAGCGGGCCAATTTACGCAGTATTTT. Encoded protein: CASSLDRAGQFTQYF.